This T cell receptor beta chain was sequenced for a study of CXCR3-negative and CXCR3-positive naive CD8 T cells. Study-level information: Every library held about 1.5 +/- 0.3 million TRB reads, and the total came to roughly 150 million. Study-level points and caveats: Fresh PBMCs went into most assays, and CXCR3 expression partly declined after cryopreservation. In naive cells, CXCR3-negative and CXCR3-positive subsets had similar TRBV-TRBJ usage; memory cells differed.

Phenotypically, naive CD8+ T cells corresponded to CD45RO-CCR7+CD27+CD95-. The TRB cDNA libraries were prepared by 5' RACE with UMI labels. TCRdb re-called the 5' RACE reads and shows each CDR3 protein once, DNA omitted. Here the sample table reports roughly 7,100 distinct CDR3 sequences. Per germline, CDR1 SGHRS and CDR2 YFSETQ. The CDR3 totals 15 residues. This clonotype shows up as medium-sized by frequency. Antigen unknown. The chain is built from TRBV5-1 and TRBJ2-7. The source material was naive CXCR3- CD8+ T cells from blood. Subset noted: CD45RO-CCR7+CD27+CD95- naive CD8+ T cells lacking CXCR3 (TNR3-). This receptor was obtained from a human donor in good health. Some clones in this sample may be carry-over from other donors' samples. The CDR3 region is CASSLAFGVPYEQYF.